This is a list of T cell receptor beta chains from one sample in a study of blood T cells in healthy people across ages. TCRdb re-analysed the 5' RACE reads in MiXCR, keeping a single row per CDR3 protein. Among around 1,500,000 distinct CDR3 sequences listed, roughly 28% were seen once. Material for sequencing was blood. The receptors were gathered from a young woman in good health. The CDR3 runs from the conserved cysteine through the conserved F or W. D genes are given only for firm matches. Clone size, where shown, is once, few, many, or a class for clones that have expanded.

V gene: TRBV12-3/TRBV12-4
D gene: TRBD2
clone size: .
J gene: TRBJ2-7
CDR3 DNA: TGTGCCAGCAGTCCTTCTAGCGGGCTGGATTACGAGCAGTACTTC
CDR3 protein: CASSPSSGLDYEQYF

V gene: TRBV7-2
D gene: .
clone size: few
J gene: TRBJ2-3
CDR3 DNA: TGTGCCAGCAGCTTAGTGAATTCAGATACGCAGTATTTT
CDR3 protein: CASSLVNSDTQYF

V gene: TRBV7-9
D gene: .
clone size: .
J gene: TRBJ2-7
CDR3 DNA: TGTGCCAGCAGCCACCTAAAGGGGTACGAGCAGTACTTC
CDR3 protein: CASSHLKGYEQYF

V gene: TRBV7-9
D gene: .
clone size: .
J gene: TRBJ2-7
CDR3 DNA: TGTGCCAGCAGCTTAGACGGCCCCTCGGACGAGCAGTACTTC
CDR3 protein: CASSLDGPSDEQYF

V gene: TRBV5-6
D gene: .
clone size: .
J gene: TRBJ2-2
CDR3 DNA: TGTGCCAGCAGCTTGGATGATACCCTCGGGGAGCTGTTTTTT
CDR3 protein: CASSLDDTLGELFF

V gene: TRBV29-1
D gene: .
clone size: many
J gene: TRBJ2-5
CDR3 DNA: TGCAGCGGGGGGATTGACAGTTCAGAGACCCAGTACTTC
CDR3 protein: CSGGIDSSETQYF

V gene: TRBV7-2
D gene: .
clone size: .
J gene: TRBJ2-5
CDR3 DNA: TGTGCCAGCAGCCGGAGGGGGGGAGGAGAGACCCAGTACTTC
CDR3 protein: CASSRRGGGETQYF

V gene: TRBV20-1
D gene: .
clone size: .
J gene: TRBJ2-3
CDR3 DNA: TGCAGTGCTAGAGCCCCCTCTACAGATACGCAGTATTTT
CDR3 protein: CSARAPSTDTQYF

V gene: TRBV20-1
D gene: .
clone size: few
J gene: TRBJ1-2
CDR3 DNA: TGCAGTGCAAAGCCCCGGGAGACTAACTATGGCTACACCTTC
CDR3 protein: CSAKPRETNYGYTF

V gene: TRBV24-1
D gene: .
clone size: few
J gene: TRBJ2-3
CDR3 DNA: TGTGCCACCAGTGATTTGCGGGGTAGAGGATCTAGCACAGATACGCAGTATTTT
CDR3 protein: CATSDLRGRGSSTDTQYF

V gene: TRBV7-6
D gene: .
clone size: .
J gene: TRBJ2-3
CDR3 DNA: TGTGCCAGTACCCTAAGGGGATCAGATACGCAGTATTTT
CDR3 protein: CASTLRGSDTQYF

V gene: TRBV29-1
D gene: TRBD1
clone size: few
J gene: TRBJ2-7
CDR3 DNA: TGCAGCGCCCCACCCGGGACAGGGGTCTACGAGCAGTACTTC
CDR3 protein: CSAPPGTGVYEQYF

V gene: TRBV3-1
D gene: .
clone size: few
J gene: TRBJ2-1
CDR3 DNA: TGTGCCAGCAGCCACCCACTAGGCGATGAGCAGTTCTTC
CDR3 protein: CASSHPLGDEQFF

V gene: TRBV10-3
D gene: .
clone size: .
J gene: TRBJ2-7
CDR3 DNA: TGTGCCATCAGACCAACCTCTAGTAGCGAGCAGTACTTC
CDR3 protein: CAIRPTSSSEQYF

V gene: TRBV7-6
D gene: .
clone size: .
J gene: TRBJ2-3
CDR3 DNA: TGTGCCAGCAGCCAACTAGCATCGGCGCAGTATTTT
CDR3 protein: CASSQLASAQYF

V gene: TRBV9
D gene: .
clone size: .
J gene: TRBJ2-1
CDR3 DNA: TGTGCCAGCAGCGTAGGTTCATCTTACGAGCAGTTCTTC
CDR3 protein: CASSVGSSYEQFF

V gene: TRBV20-1
D gene: .
clone size: .
J gene: TRBJ2-5
CDR3 DNA: TGCAGTGCTACGACGGAAATCCAAGAGACCCAGTACTTC
CDR3 protein: CSATTEIQETQYF

V gene: TRBV24-1
D gene: .
clone size: many
J gene: TRBJ2-5
CDR3 DNA: TGTGCCACCAGTGCCCTCCGGGGCACCTTACAAGAGACCCAGTACTTC
CDR3 protein: CATSALRGTLQETQYF

V gene: TRBV6-2/TRBV6-3
D gene: .
clone size: few
J gene: TRBJ1-1
CDR3 DNA: TGTGCCAGCAGCGACGTCAGGGCCGCTGAAGCTTTCTTT
CDR3 protein: CASSDVRAAEAFF

V gene: TRBV7-9
D gene: TRBD1
clone size: .
J gene: TRBJ2-7
CDR3 DNA: TGTGCCAGCAGCTTAAGGGACAGCTCTCACGAGCAGTACTTC
CDR3 protein: CASSLRDSSHEQYF

V gene: TRBV7-9
D gene: TRBD1
clone size: few
J gene: TRBJ2-5
CDR3 DNA: TGTGCCAGCAGCCCGGACAGGGGGCTGGTGGAGACCCAGTACTTC
CDR3 protein: CASSPDRGLVETQYF

V gene: TRBV10-3
D gene: .
clone size: few
J gene: TRBJ2-5
CDR3 DNA: TGTGCCATCAGTGATGCCGTTCAAGAGACCCAGTACTTC
CDR3 protein: CAISDAVQETQYF

V gene: TRBV27
D gene: .
clone size: few
J gene: TRBJ1-4
CDR3 DNA: TGTGCCAGCAGGCCCTGGGCGTCAACTAATGAAAAACTGTTTTTT
CDR3 protein: CASRPWASTNEKLFF

V gene: TRBV21-1
D gene: .
clone size: few
J gene: TRBJ2-5
CDR3 DNA: TGTGCCAACAGCAAAGTTAGGATGAAGGGAGGAGGGACCCAGTACTTC
CDR3 protein: CANSKVRMKGGGTQYF

V gene: TRBV7-2
D gene: .
clone size: .
J gene: TRBJ2-2
CDR3 DNA: TGTGCCAGCAGCTTAGTCCAGGGGCGAGGCACCGGGGAGCTGTTTTTT
CDR3 protein: CASSLVQGRGTGELFF

V gene: TRBV5-1
D gene: .
clone size: many
J gene: TRBJ2-7
CDR3 DNA: TGCGCCAGCAGCTTGGTTCCGGATCTCTCCTACGAGCAGTACTTC
CDR3 protein: CASSLVPDLSYEQYF

V gene: TRBV12-3/TRBV12-4
D gene: TRBD1
clone size: many
J gene: TRBJ2-5
CDR3 DNA: TGTGCCAGCAGCACCCGACAGGGCCTCGAAGAGACCCAGTACTTC
CDR3 protein: CASSTRQGLEETQYF

V gene: TRBV7-6
D gene: TRBD2
clone size: many
J gene: TRBJ2-1
CDR3 DNA: TGTGCCAGCAGCCCGAGTGTGAGCGGGGGGGAGTCCTACAATGAGCAGTTCTTC
CDR3 protein: CASSPSVSGGESYNEQFF

V gene: TRBV7-2
D gene: TRBD2
clone size: .
J gene: TRBJ2-7
CDR3 DNA: TGTGCTAGCAGCTTAAGGTTAGCGGGAGACGAGCAGTACTTC
CDR3 protein: CASSLRLAGDEQYF

V gene: TRBV3-1
D gene: .
clone size: few
J gene: TRBJ2-7
CDR3 DNA: TGTGCCAGCAGCCCGAAGAGGGGGGACTCCTACGAGCAGTACTTC
CDR3 protein: CASSPKRGDSYEQYF

V gene: TRBV6-2/TRBV6-3
D gene: TRBD2
clone size: few
J gene: TRBJ2-5
CDR3 DNA: TGTGCCAGCAGTTACTCAAGACTAGCGGGTAACGGGGGGACCCAGTACTTC
CDR3 protein: CASSYSRLAGNGGTQYF

V gene: TRBV5-4
D gene: .
clone size: .
J gene: TRBJ1-4
CDR3 DNA: TGTGCCAGCAGCCCCGAAGGGGGGGCGTATAAGGGAAAACTGTTTTTT
CDR3 protein: CASSPEGGAYKGKLFF

V gene: TRBV28
D gene: .
clone size: few
J gene: TRBJ2-5
CDR3 DNA: TGTGCCAGCAGGGGGCCAACCAGAGGGGAGGCCCAGTACTTC
CDR3 protein: CASRGPTRGEAQYF

V gene: TRBV20-1
D gene: TRBD2
clone size: many
J gene: TRBJ2-5
CDR3 DNA: TGCAGTGCTCCCCGACTAGCGACAGCGCAAGAGACCCAGTACTTC
CDR3 protein: CSAPRLATAQETQYF

V gene: TRBV5-1
D gene: TRBD1
clone size: .
J gene: TRBJ1-4
CDR3 DNA: TGCGCCAGCAGCTCACGGACAGGGCCCGATGAAAAACTGTTTTTT
CDR3 protein: CASSSRTGPDEKLFF

V gene: TRBV12-3/TRBV12-4
D gene: TRBD2
clone size: many
J gene: TRBJ2-5
CDR3 DNA: TGTGCCAGCAGTTTAGGGACTAGCGGGAGGAAGGCCCGGCAAGAGACCCAGTACTTC
CDR3 protein: CASSLGTSGRKARQETQYF

V gene: TRBV4-1
D gene: .
clone size: .
J gene: TRBJ1-2
CDR3 DNA: TGCGCCAGCAGCCAAGAGTATCCGGTTAGACTTAACTATGGCTACACCTTC
CDR3 protein: CASSQEYPVRLNYGYTF

V gene: TRBV12-5
D gene: TRBD2
clone size: .
J gene: TRBJ2-3
CDR3 DNA: TGTGCTAGTGGTGCCCTAGCGGAGAACACAGATACGCAGTATTTT
CDR3 protein: CASGALAENTDTQYF

V gene: TRBV18
D gene: .
clone size: few
J gene: TRBJ2-6
CDR3 DNA: TGTGCCAGCTCACCATGGAACGATAACTCTGGGGCCAACGTCCTGACTTTC
CDR3 protein: CASSPWNDNSGANVLTF

V gene: TRBV2
D gene: .
clone size: few
J gene: TRBJ1-1
CDR3 DNA: TGTGCCAGCAGTTTTAGGGGGGAGGCTGAAGCTTTCTTT
CDR3 protein: CASSFRGEAEAFF

V gene: TRBV25-1
D gene: .
clone size: .
J gene: TRBJ2-3
CDR3 DNA: TGTGCCAGCAGACGGGACGGAACTAGCATAGATACGCAGTATTTT
CDR3 protein: CASRRDGTSIDTQYF

V gene: TRBV7-2
D gene: .
clone size: many
J gene: TRBJ2-1
CDR3 DNA: TGTGCCAGCAGCTTAGCCCCAGGACAAAATGAGCAGTTCTTC
CDR3 protein: CASSLAPGQNEQFF

V gene: TRBV12-3/TRBV12-4
D gene: .
clone size: few
J gene: TRBJ2-1
CDR3 DNA: TGTGCCAGCAGTTTAGGAAGGTATTTGGACAATGAGCAGTTCTTC
CDR3 protein: CASSLGRYLDNEQFF

V gene: TRBV5-1
D gene: .
clone size: .
J gene: TRBJ1-6
CDR3 DNA: TGCGCCAGCAGCTTCGGTGACAGTGCCAGGAATTCACCCCTCCACTTT
CDR3 protein: CASSFGDSARNSPLHF